Below are 18 T cell receptor beta chains sequenced from a single sample in a study of shared T cell receptors in the human thymus. The method was immunoSEQ multiplex PCR; TCRdb's version includes in-frame clones alone and lacks a portion of them. The sample includes 550,000 to 800,000 clones, 70% to 90% seen only once; the top ten take around 0.01%. These data were likewise used in another study, on human thymus T cells.

Sequences were obtained from thymocytes. These receptors all come from a girl in the first two years of life with a congenital heart defect.

The rearrangement uses TRBV19 and TRBJ1-2; D is unresolved. The CDR3 is made up of 14 amino acids. The germline V gene has CDR1 LNHDA and CDR2 SQIVND (reference sequence). Between the trimmed V and J ends, which lost 3 bases and 4 bases, there was a span of 12 bases. The CDR3 region has the DNA TGTGCCAGTAGTATCCGTGGTCCGCGCTATGGCTACACCTTC. This encodes CASSIRGPRYGYTF.

Concerning this clone itself: One end of the junction does not line up with germline, which may come from a read error. The rearrangement joins TRBV5-1 to TRBJ1-6; TRBD1 is a possible D gene (6 bases). Per germline, CDR1 SGHRS and CDR2 YFSETQ. The CDR3 contains 15 residues. The CDR3 region is CASSPSGGPRGPLHF. CDR3 in DNA: TGTGCCAGCAGCCCATCGGGGGGGCCTCGGGGACCCCTCCACTTT.

The CDR3 is CASSRQNSDTQYF. The CDR3 DNA is TGTGCCAGCAGTCGACAAAATTCAGATACGCAGTATTTT. The V gene is TRBV28, the J gene TRBJ2-3; D gene uncertain. CDR3 length: 13 residues. V was pared by 5 bases and J by 4 bases, with 10 bases between. The germline CDR1 and CDR2 sequences are MDHEN and SYDVKM.

This chain connects TRBV5-1 to TRBJ2-1; 7 bases are a match to TRBD2. From germline, CDR1 is SGHRS and CDR2 YFSETQ. With 6 bases clipped from V and 8 bases from J, the junction kept 11 bases outside the gene matches. CDR3 size: 14 residues. The CDR3 region has the DNA TGCGCCAGCATCCGCGGGGGTCGGGGCGATGAGCAGTTCTTC. It yields the protein CASIRGGRGDEQFF.

V and J are TRBV7-9 and TRBJ1-2; D is perhaps TRBD1 (6 bases). CDR1 and CDR2 from the germline V gene are SEHNR and FQNEAQ (reference sequence). The V end lost 7 bases, the J end lost 7 bases, and 16 bases lay between the germline ends. The CDR3 is 13 residues long. The CDR3 loop reads CASTMDSVGGYTF. CDR3 DNA: TGTGCCAGCACCATGGACAGTGTGGGTGGCTACACCTTC. Looking up the rest from reference TRBV7-9 and TRBJ1-2 gives the full variable domain: DTGVSQNPRHKITKRGQNVTFRCDPISEHNRLYWYRQTLGQGPEFLTYFQNEAQLEKSRLLSDRFSAERPKGSFSTLEIQRTEQGDSAMYLCASTMDSVGGYTFGSGTRLTVV.

This chain uses TRBV20-1 with TRBJ2-1; a weak D match, TRBD1 (5 bases). Trimming took 2 bases from V and 6 from J, leaving 5 bases between them. Germline CDR1 reads DFQATT; CDR2 reads SNEGSKA (reference sequence). The CDR3 consists of 11 residues. The DNA for the CDR3 is TGCAGTGCTAGAAGGGGCAATGAGCAGTTCTTC. Amino acid sequence: CSARRGNEQFF.

The chain carries TRBV6-5 and TRBJ1-5; 9 bases map to TRBD1. The V gene end was trimmed by 7 bases and the J gene end by 9 bases; junction bases not matched to a gene: 7. CDR1 and CDR2 (germline): MNHEY, SVGAGI. This CDR3 spans 13 amino acids. CDR3: CASKDRGLGPQHF. In DNA, the CDR3 is TGTGCCAGCAAGGACAGGGGACTGGGGCCCCAGCATTTT.

This clone came up a few times. This rearrangement joins TRBV19 to TRBJ2-1, with TRBD2 identical over 7 bases. Germline CDR1 is LNHDA and CDR2 is SQIVND (reference sequence). V was pared by 6 bases and J by 3 bases, with 8 bases of the junction left unmatched. The CDR3 spans 15 residues. The CDR3 is CASSQARGNYNEQFF. The CDR3 DNA reads as TGTGCCAGTAGCCAGGCGCGGGGGAACTACAATGAGCAGTTCTTC.

This chain joins TRBV14 and TRBJ2-1; 16 bases align to TRBD2. CDR3 size: 18 residues. V lost 3 bases and J lost 0; bases outside the gene matches: 2. The germline V gene encodes CDR1 SGHDN and CDR2 FVKESK. The CDR3 nucleotides read TGTGCCAGCAGCCAGGGACTAGCGGGGGGGGCCTCCTACAATGAGCAGTTCTTC. Protein sequence: CASSQGLAGGASYNEQFF.

The chain links TRBV27 to TRBJ2-7; 7 positions agree with TRBD1. The germline CDR1 and CDR2 sequences are MNHEY and SMNVEV (reference sequence). This CDR3 is 15 amino acids long. Losses at the gene ends were 3 bases for V and 3 bases for J; bases not matched to a gene: 8. For the CDR3, the DNA is TGTGCCAGCAGTTTTCTGGGGACAGCCAACTACGAGCAGTACTTC. Protein sequence: CASSFLGTANYEQYF.

V usage is TRBV5-1 and J usage is TRBJ2-1; 7 bases match TRBD2. V was clipped by 3 bases and J by 4 bases; unmatched bases: 10. Germline values: CDR1 SGHRS, CDR2 YFSETQ. The CDR3 loop spans 16 amino acids. The CDR3 loop reads CASSSPWGGVYNEQFF. CDR3 coding DNA: TGCGCCAGCAGCTCCCCCTGGGGGGGGGTATACAATGAGCAGTTCTTC.

Here the CDR3 reads CASSLDRGLNTEAFF. CDR3 nucleotide sequence: TGTGCCAGCAGCCTGGACAGGGGACTGAACACTGAAGCTTTCTTT. The chain couples TRBV13 to TRBJ1-1, with TRBD1 matching over 9 bases. The germline CDR1 and CDR2 sequences are PRHDT and FYEKMQ (reference sequence). The CDR3 extends over 15 amino acids. Trimming at V came to 5 bases and at J to 0 bases, leaving 4 bases not matched to a gene. The complete variable domain, with remaining parts taken from reference TRBV13 and TRBJ1-1, reads AAGVIQSPRHLIKEKRETATLKCYPIPRHDTVYWYQQGPGQDPQFLISFYEKMQSDKGSIPDRFSAQQFSDYHSELNMSSLELGDSALYFCASSLDRGLNTEAFFGQGTRLTVV.

The genes are TRBV28 and TRBJ1-2; D is uncertain. The V end was cut by 2 bases, the J end by 3 bases, with 19 bases between. The CDR3 has 17 residues. The germline gives CDR1 MDHEN, CDR2 SYDVKM. The CDR3 DNA sequence: TGTGCCAGCAGTTTAAGGGCCCGTACCGGGAACGACTATGGCTACACCTTC. Translation gives CASSLRARTGNDYGYTF.

The chain couples TRBV5-1 to TRBJ1-2, with TRBD1 identical over 12 bases. The CDR3 length is 19 residues. Germline-derived CDR1 and CDR2 are SGHRS and YFSETQ. Unmatched junction bases numbered 10, after V lost 0 bases and J lost 1 base. The CDR3 DNA reads TGCGCCAGCAGCTTGGGAGGGGACAGGGGGCAACCCCATAACTATGGCTACACCTTC. This encodes CASSLGGDRGQPHNYGYTF.

V gene TRBV28 combines with J gene TRBJ2-3, with 11 nucleotides matching TRBD2. Trimming took 3 bases from V and 2 from J; bases not matched to a gene: 10. The CDR3 is made up of 18 amino acids. Germline V gene lookup returns CDR1 MDHEN and CDR2 SYDVKM. This chain's CDR3 is CASSFPPSGGLITDTQYF. The CDR3 coding sequence is TGTGCCAGCAGTTTCCCCCCTAGCGGGGGGCTGATCACAGATACGCAGTATTTT.

The J gene is TRBJ1-1, the V gene TRBV9; the D gene is possibly TRBD1 (6 bases). The CDR3 runs to 15 residues. Trimming removed 4 bases at V and 2 bases at J, with 15 bases between. Looked up from germline, CDR1 is SGDLS and CDR2 is YYNGEE. The CDR3 spells CASSLSRDINTEAFF. The CDR3 DNA follows: TGTGCCAGCAGCTTAAGCCGGGACATAAACACTGAAGCTTTCTTT.

The gene calls are TRBV25-1 and TRBJ1-1, with TRBD1 matching 11 bases. The junction had 3 bases not matched to a gene; V was cut back by 2 bases and J by 1 base. The CDR3 is 16 residues long. Germline loops: CDR1 MGHDK, CDR2 SYGVNS. In DNA form, the CDR3 reads TGTGCCAGCAGTGAAGGGGACAGGGGGTGGAACACTGAAGCTTTCTTT. Its protein is CASSEGDRGWNTEAFF.

The V and J genes are TRBV19 and TRBJ1-3, with unresolved D. V gave up 5 bases and J gave up 1 base, with 12 bases separating them. The CDR3 spans 15 residues. The germline gives CDR1 LNHDA, CDR2 SQIVND (reference sequence). As DNA, the CDR3 is TGTGCCAGTAGTGTGTCCGAGGAGTCTGGAAACACCATATATTTT. Its protein product is CASSVSEESGNTIYF.